This T cell receptor (beta chain) derives from a study of regulatory and conventional T cells in RAG deficiency. Notes on this clone: What it recognizes is unknown.

The data were produced by immunoSEQ multiplex PCR, yet TCRdb's version contains in-frame clones alone and is incomplete. The sample lists around 30,000 clones, more than 80% occurring once. V dropped 3 bases and J dropped 3; count of bases not matched to a gene: 7. Per the germline V gene, CDR1 is SNHLY and CDR2 is FYNNEI. There are 16 residues in the CDR3. Findings and limits, study-wide: Shannon entropy fell and Simpson indices rose in RAG-deficient patients. Shorter CDR3s in all patient subsets; >85% Treg-Tconv overlap in Omenn. Sorted Omenn CD25-high CD127-low cells may not be bona fide Tregs.

The same sample was also studied in work on regulatory T cells. That paper adds: The primer mix had 52 TRBV and 13 TRBJ primers. Regulatory T cells showed the strongest V-J pair restriction and V/J gene skewing among patient repertoires.

The TCR originated in a human donor in good health. Sequencing used CD8+ T cells sorted from blood. The gene calls are TRBV2 and TRBJ2-7; TRBD2 aligns across 11 bases. The CDR3 sequence is CASSETLAGVLYEQYF. The CDR3 DNA reads TGTGCCAGCAGTGAGACACTAGCGGGAGTCCTCTACGAGCAGTACTTC.